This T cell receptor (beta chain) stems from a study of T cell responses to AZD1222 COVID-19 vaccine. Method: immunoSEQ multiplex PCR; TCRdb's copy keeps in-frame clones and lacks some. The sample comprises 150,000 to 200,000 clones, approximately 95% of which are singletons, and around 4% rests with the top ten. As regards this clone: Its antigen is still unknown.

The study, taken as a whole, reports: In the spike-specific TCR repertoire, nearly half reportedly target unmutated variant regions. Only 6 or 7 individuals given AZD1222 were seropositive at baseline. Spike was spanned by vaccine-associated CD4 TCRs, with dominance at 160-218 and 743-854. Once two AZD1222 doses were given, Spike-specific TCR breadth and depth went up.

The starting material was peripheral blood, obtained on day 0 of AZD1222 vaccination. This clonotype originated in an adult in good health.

In DNA form, the CDR3 reads TGTGCCAGCAGGTCCGGGGGACAGAACACTGAAGCTTTCTTT. Translation: CASRSGGQNTEAFF. The gene calls are TRBV6-4 and TRBJ1-1; D might be TRBD1 (6 bases). Trimming left V 6 bases short and J 1 base short, with 12 bases between. CDR1 MRHNA and CDR2 SNTAGT come from the germline V gene. This CDR3 has 14 residues.